Each of the 19 T cell receptor beta chains below was sequenced from the same sample in a study of OX40 agonist ivuxolimab in advanced cancers. The repertoire was sequenced with immunoSEQ multiplex PCR; TCRdb's copy has only in-frame clones and lacks some. The repertoire includes fewer than 30,000 clones, approximately 90% of them detected once, and just under 20% sits in the top ten. The material was CD4+ or CD8+ T cells sorted from blood, obtained in a trial of the OX40 agonist ivuxolimab. The source of these receptors is an adult with an advanced solid tumor such as melanoma, head and neck, liver or kidney cancer.

The chain combines TRBV7-9 with TRBJ1-4; the match to TRBD1 covers 8 bases. Germline V gene sequence: CDR1 SEHNR, CDR2 FQNEAQ (reference sequence). The CDR3 runs 14 residues. V was clipped by 4 bases and J by 3 bases; unmatched bases: 1. The CDR3 reads CASSSTGANEKLFF. CDR3 DNA: TGTGCCAGCAGCTCGACAGGGGCTAATGAAAAACTGTTTTTT.

The chain employs TRBV13 and TRBJ1-5; no clear D. The CDR3 is made up of 13 amino acids. Trimming removed 0 bases at V and 7 bases at J, with 7 bases between. The V gene's germline CDR1 is PRHDT and CDR2 FYEKMQ (reference sequence). DNA for the CDR3: TGTGCCAGCAGCTTAGGCCTATCGCAGCCCCAGCATTTT. Its translation is CASSLGLSQPQHF.

The CDR3, as DNA: TGTGCCTGGAGTGTAGCGGCAGTTGGCTACACCTTC. Its protein product is CAWSVAAVGYTF. This rearrangement joins TRBV30 to TRBJ1-2; no firm D call. V lost 0 bases, J lost 7 bases, and 9 bases lay in between. The length of the CDR3 is 12 residues. Germline CDR1 reads GTSNPN; CDR2 reads SVGIG (reference sequence).

V usage is TRBV4-3 and J usage is TRBJ2-7; D is undetermined. Germline V lookup: CDR1 LGHNA, CDR2 YSLEER. This CDR3 has 16 amino acids. Trimming pared 6 bases from V and 3 bases from J, leaving 21 bases between. The CDR3 spells CASRIRKVLRGYEQYF. CDR3 coding DNA: TGCGCCAGCAGGATCAGAAAGGTGTTGAGAGGCTACGAGCAGTACTTC.

The rearrangement joins TRBV9 to TRBJ2-1; D might be TRBD2 (5 bases). Germline V gene lookup returns CDR1 SGDLS and CDR2 YYNGEE. V was cut by 0 bases and J by 2 bases, with 9 bases left in between. CDR3 length: 15 amino acids. The CDR3 is CASSVAAVPYNEQFF. The CDR3 DNA is TGTGCCAGCAGCGTAGCAGCGGTTCCCTACAATGAGCAGTTCTTC.

The CDR3 DNA sequence: TGTGCCAGCAGCTTAGGGGGAGGCTACACCTTC. It encodes CASSLGGGYTF. The V gene is TRBV7-8, the J gene TRBJ1-2; D is undetermined. The CDR3 spans 11 residues. Germline V gene lookup returns CDR1 SGHVS and CDR2 FQNEAQ. Trimming stripped 1 base from V and 8 bases from J, with 5 bases between.

The chain links TRBV27 to TRBJ2-6; D remains ambiguous. The CDR3 spans 13 residues. Trimming removed 8 bases from V and 4 bases from J, with 9 bases in between. The germline V gene encodes CDR1 MNHEY and CDR2 SMNVEV (reference sequence). The CDR3 is CASRIGGANVLTF. The CDR3 DNA reads TGTGCCAGCCGGATAGGGGGGGCCAACGTCCTGACTTTC.

The chain joins TRBV6-5 to TRBJ1-1; 9 bases are a match to TRBD1. Germline assignment: CDR1 MNHEY and CDR2 SVGAGI. V gave up 4 bases and J gave up 5 bases; unmatched junction bases: 8. The CDR3 consists of 15 residues. In DNA, the CDR3 is TGTGCCAGCAGTTGGCAGACAGGGGGAAATACTGAAGCTTTCTTT. As protein: CASSWQTGGNTEAFF.

This chain uses TRBV6-1 with TRBJ1-1; no firm D call. The CDR3 consists of 15 residues. V lost 5 bases, J lost 0 bases, and 13 bases lay in between. Per the germline V gene, CDR1 is MNHNS and CDR2 is SASEGT. The CDR3 here is CASSQSGRMNTEAFF. The CDR3 nucleotides are TGTGCCAGCAGTCAGTCAGGCCGAATGAACACTGAAGCTTTCTTT.

V is TRBV4-3 and J is TRBJ1-5, with D possibly TRBD1 on 6 matching bases. The V and J ends lost 0 bases and 0 bases respectively, with 9 bases between them. CDR3 length equals 16 residues. Germline CDR1 is LGHNA and CDR2 is YSLEER. The CDR3 DNA is TGCGCCAGCAGCCAAGACAGGGGATATAGCAATCAGCCCCAGCATTTT. It specifies CASSQDRGYSNQPQHF.

This clone was observed once. The CDR3 DNA reads TGTGCCAGCAGCTTTGCGGGGGCGGATCAGCCCCAGCATTTT. It yields the protein CASSFAGADQPQHF. The genes are TRBV5-6 and TRBJ1-5; D is perhaps TRBD1 (6 bases). In germline, CDR1 is SGHDT, CDR2 YYEEEE. With 2 bases removed from V and 5 bases from J, the gap between germline ends came to 11 bases. The length of the CDR3 is 14 residues. Looking up the rest from reference TRBV5-6 and TRBJ1-5 gives the full variable domain: DAGVTQSPTHLIKTRGQQVTLRCSPKSGHDTVSWYQQALGQGPQFIFQYYEEEERQRGNFPDRFSGHQFPNYSSELNVNALLLGDSALYLCASSFAGADQPQHFGDGTRLSIL.

This rearrangement joins TRBV5-6 to TRBJ1-2, with 9 bases matching TRBD1. The V gene end was trimmed by 5 bases and the J gene end by 6 bases; junction bases not matched to a gene: 5. The CDR3 extends over 13 amino acids. Germline values: CDR1 SGHDT, CDR2 YYEEEE. Here the CDR3 reads CASRNRGLDGYTF. The CDR3 DNA reads as TGTGCCAGCAGAAACAGGGGGCTTGATGGCTACACCTTC. Using reference TRBV5-6 and TRBJ1-2 for the parts outside the CDR3, the full variable domain is DAGVTQSPTHLIKTRGQQVTLRCSPKSGHDTVSWYQQALGQGPQFIFQYYEEEERQRGNFPDRFSGHQFPNYSSELNVNALLLGDSALYLCASRNRGLDGYTFGSGTRLTVV.

CDR3 protein: CASSPAGSYEQYF. The CDR3 DNA reads as TGTGCCAGCAGTCCAGCGGGGAGCTACGAGCAGTACTTC. V gene TRBV27 combines with J gene TRBJ2-7; 7 bases match TRBD2. The germline V gene has CDR1 MNHEY and CDR2 SMNVEV (reference sequence). CDR3 length: 13 residues. Unmatched junction bases numbered 4, after V lost 5 bases and J lost 3 bases.

This chain joins TRBV7-8 and TRBJ2-5, with D uncertain. V dropped 1 base and J dropped 2 bases, with 14 bases sitting between them. There are 16 residues in the CDR3. Germline CDR1 reads SGHVS; CDR2 reads FQNEAQ. The DNA of the CDR3 is TGTGCCAGCAGCTTAGGGTTGCGGCGGCCACAAGAGACCCAGTACTTC. Translation gives CASSLGLRRPQETQYF.

The V and J genes are TRBV27 and TRBJ2-7; the D gene is possibly TRBD1 (6 bases). Trimming left V 2 bases short and J 0 bases short, with 8 bases between. The CDR3 loop spans 14 amino acids. Germline values: CDR1 MNHEY, CDR2 SMNVEV (reference sequence). CDR3 nucleotides: TGTGCCAGCAGTTTACAGGGGTACTCCTACGAGCAGTACTTC. This translates into CASSLQGYSYEQYF.

The chain is built from TRBV5-6 and TRBJ2-7; 7 bases are shared with TRBD1. Germline V gene lookup returns CDR1 SGHDT and CDR2 YYEEEE. V shed 4 bases, J shed 0 bases, and the junction held 4 bases outside the gene matches. CDR3 size: 14 residues. Written as DNA, the CDR3 is TGTGCCAGCAGCCGACAGGGCCTCTCCTACGAGCAGTACTTC. Translation: CASSRQGLSYEQYF.

The chain couples TRBV19 to TRBJ1-1; a weak D match, TRBD1 (6 bases). The CDR3 is made up of 14 amino acids. Trimming left V 6 bases short and J 2 bases short, with 13 bases between. Germline CDR1 LNHDA, CDR2 SQIVND (reference sequence). DNA for the CDR3: TGTGCCAGTAGCGCAACAGGGATCAACACTGAAGCTTTCTTT. As protein: CASSATGINTEAFF.

The chain employs TRBV5-4 and TRBJ2-7; possibly TRBD2 for D (6 bases). The germline V gene has CDR1 SGHNT and CDR2 YYREEE (reference sequence). V dropped 4 bases and J dropped 5 bases, with 19 bases sitting between them. The CDR3 loop spans 15 amino acids. The CDR3 here is CASSPLETSFHEQYF. The CDR3 coding sequence is TGTGCCAGCAGCCCCCTCGAGACTAGTTTCCACGAGCAGTACTTC.

This chain uses TRBV9 with TRBJ1-1, with D possibly TRBD1 on 5 matching bases. CDR1 is SGDLS and CDR2 is YYNGEE in the germline V gene. Trimming removed 3 bases from V and 4 bases from J, with 10 bases in between. This CDR3 comprises 13 residues. CDR3 residues: CASSDRPSTEAFF. The CDR3, as DNA: TGTGCCAGCAGCGACAGGCCCTCCACTGAAGCTTTCTTT. Drawing the rest from reference TRBV9 and TRBJ1-1, the complete variable domain is DSGVTQTPKHLITATGQRVTLRCSPRSGDLSVYWYQQSLDQGLQFLIQYYNGEERAKGNILERFSAQQFPDLHSELNLSSLELGDSALYFCASSDRPSTEAFFGQGTRLTVV.